The present entry profiles one TCR beta chain with its context. The antigen is unknown. This specimen comes from a study of T cell clonotyping in hematopoietic cell transplantation. Whole-study results and caveats: Cells were unsorted, so CD4 and CD8 contributions were not separated.

Generated by immunoSEQ multiplex PCR, the TCRdb table keeps only in-frame clones and is missing some. The sample has a few thousand clones, 94% seen once; the top ten hold about 6%. The CDR3 extends over 15 amino acids. Germline CDR1 and CDR2: LGHNA and YNFKEQ. Trimming shortened V by 0 bases and J by 3 bases, and 8 bases separated the two germline ends. The J gene is TRBJ1-4, the V gene TRBV4-2, with D unclear. The receptor's source is a male patient between 60 and 69 years old who had an allogeneic stem cell transplant from a related donor, so the T cells may come from the graft donor. Some clones in this sample may be carry-over from other donors' samples. Sequences were derived from PBMCs, sampled 180 days after allogeneic stem cell transplant. The CDR3 sequence is CASSQEEAANEKLFF. The CDR3 nucleotides read TGTGCCAGCAGCCAAGAGGAGGCTGCTAATGAAAAACTGTTTTTT.